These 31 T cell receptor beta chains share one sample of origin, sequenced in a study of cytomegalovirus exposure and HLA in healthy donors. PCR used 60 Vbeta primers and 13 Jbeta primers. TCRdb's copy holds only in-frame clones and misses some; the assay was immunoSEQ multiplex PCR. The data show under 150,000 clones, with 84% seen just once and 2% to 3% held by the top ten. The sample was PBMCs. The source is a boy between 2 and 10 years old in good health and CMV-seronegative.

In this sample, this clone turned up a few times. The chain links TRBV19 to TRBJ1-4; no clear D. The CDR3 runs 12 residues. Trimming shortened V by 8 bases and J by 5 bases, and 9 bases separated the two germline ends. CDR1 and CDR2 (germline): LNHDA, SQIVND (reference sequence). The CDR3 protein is CASSPRNEKLFF. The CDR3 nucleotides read TGTGCCAGTTCGCCCAGGAATGAAAAACTGTTTTTT.

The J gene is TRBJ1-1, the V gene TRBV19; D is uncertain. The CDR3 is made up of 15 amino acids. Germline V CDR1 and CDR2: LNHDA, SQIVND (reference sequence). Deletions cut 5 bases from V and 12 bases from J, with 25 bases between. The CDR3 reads CASSPQAGINLGTFF. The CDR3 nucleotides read TGTGCCAGTAGTCCGCAAGCCGGGATTAATTTAGGTACTTTCTTT.

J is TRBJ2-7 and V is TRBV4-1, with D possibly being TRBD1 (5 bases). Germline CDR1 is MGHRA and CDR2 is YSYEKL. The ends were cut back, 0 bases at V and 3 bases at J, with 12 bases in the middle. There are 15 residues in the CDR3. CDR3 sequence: CASSQDPGLVYEQYF. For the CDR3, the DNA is TGCGCCAGCAGCCAAGATCCAGGGCTAGTCTACGAGCAGTACTTC.

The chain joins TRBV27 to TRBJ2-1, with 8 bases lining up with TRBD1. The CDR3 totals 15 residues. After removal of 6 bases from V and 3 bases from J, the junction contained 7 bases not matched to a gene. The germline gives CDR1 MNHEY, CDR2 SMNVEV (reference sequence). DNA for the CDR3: TGTGCCAGCAGATTGACAGGGGCCCGCTACAATGAGCAGTTCTTC. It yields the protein CASRLTGARYNEQFF.

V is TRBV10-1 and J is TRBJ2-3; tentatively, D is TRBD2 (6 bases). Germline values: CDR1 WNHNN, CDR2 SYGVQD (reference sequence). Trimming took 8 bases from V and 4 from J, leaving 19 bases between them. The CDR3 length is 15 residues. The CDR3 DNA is TGCGCCAGCTCCCGGGTAGGAGGGAGGCCAGATACGCAGTATTTT. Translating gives CASSRVGGRPDTQYF.

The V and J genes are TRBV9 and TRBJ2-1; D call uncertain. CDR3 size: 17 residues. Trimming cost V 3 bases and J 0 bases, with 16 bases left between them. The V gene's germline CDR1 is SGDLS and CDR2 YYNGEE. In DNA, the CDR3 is TGTGCCAGCAGCGCCCGTTTCAGCGCTAACTCCTACAATGAGCAGTTCTTC. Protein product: CASSARFSANSYNEQFF.

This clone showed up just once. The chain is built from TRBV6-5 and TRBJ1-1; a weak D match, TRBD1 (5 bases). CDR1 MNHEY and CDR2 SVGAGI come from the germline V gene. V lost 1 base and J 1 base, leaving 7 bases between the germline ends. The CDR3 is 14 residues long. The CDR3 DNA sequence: TGTGCCAGCAGTTACTTCCAGGGGAACACTGAAGCTTTCTTT. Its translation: CASSYFQGNTEAFF.

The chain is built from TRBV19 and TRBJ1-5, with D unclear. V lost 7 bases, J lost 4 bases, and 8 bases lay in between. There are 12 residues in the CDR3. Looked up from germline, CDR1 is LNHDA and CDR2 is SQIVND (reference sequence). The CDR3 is CASNDLNQPQHF. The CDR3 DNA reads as TGTGCCAGTAATGACTTAAATCAGCCCCAGCATTTT.

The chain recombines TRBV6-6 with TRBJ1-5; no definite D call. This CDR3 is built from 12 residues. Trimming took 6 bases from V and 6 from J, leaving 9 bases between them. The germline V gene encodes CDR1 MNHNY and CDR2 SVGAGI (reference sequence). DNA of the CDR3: TGTGCCAGCAGCCCGGGAGTTCAGCCCCAGCATTTT. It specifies CASSPGVQPQHF.

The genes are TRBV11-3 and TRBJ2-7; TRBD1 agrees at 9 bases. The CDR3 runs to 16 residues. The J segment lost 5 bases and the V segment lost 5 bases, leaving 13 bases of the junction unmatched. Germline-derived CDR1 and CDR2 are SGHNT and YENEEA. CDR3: CASSRGQGNGGDEQYF. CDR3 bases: TGTGCCAGCAGCCGTGGACAGGGGAACGGTGGGGACGAGCAGTACTTC.

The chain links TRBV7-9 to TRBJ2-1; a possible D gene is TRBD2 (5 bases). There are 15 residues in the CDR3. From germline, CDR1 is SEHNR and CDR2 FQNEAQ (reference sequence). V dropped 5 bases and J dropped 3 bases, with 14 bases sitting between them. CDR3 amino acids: CASSRGSEVYNEQFF. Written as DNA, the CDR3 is TGTGCCAGCAGCCGCGGTTCGGAGGTCTACAATGAGCAGTTCTTC. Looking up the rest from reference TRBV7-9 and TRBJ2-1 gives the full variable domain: DTGVSQNPRHKITKRGQNVTFRCDPISEHNRLYWYRQTLGQGPEFLTYFQNEAQLEKSRLLSDRFSAERPKGSFSTLEIQRTEQGDSAMYLCASSRGSEVYNEQFFGPGTRLTVL.

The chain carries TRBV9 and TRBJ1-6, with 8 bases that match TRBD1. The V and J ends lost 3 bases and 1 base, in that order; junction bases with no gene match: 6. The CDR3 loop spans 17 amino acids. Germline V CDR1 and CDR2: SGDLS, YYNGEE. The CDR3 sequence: CASSAQTGGSYNSPLHF. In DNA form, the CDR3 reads TGTGCCAGCAGCGCGCAAACAGGGGGTTCCTATAATTCACCCCTCCACTTT.

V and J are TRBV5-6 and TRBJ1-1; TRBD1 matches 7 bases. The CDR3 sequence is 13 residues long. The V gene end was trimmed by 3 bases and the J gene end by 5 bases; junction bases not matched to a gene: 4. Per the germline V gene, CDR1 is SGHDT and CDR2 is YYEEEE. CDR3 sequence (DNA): TGTGCCAGCAGCTGGGTACAGGGGACTGAAGCTTTCTTT. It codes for CASSWVQGTEAFF. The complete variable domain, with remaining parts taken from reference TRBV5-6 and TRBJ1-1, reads DAGVTQSPTHLIKTRGQQVTLRCSPKSGHDTVSWYQQALGQGPQFIFQYYEEEERQRGNFPDRFSGHQFPNYSSELNVNALLLGDSALYLCASSWVQGTEAFFGQGTRLTVV.

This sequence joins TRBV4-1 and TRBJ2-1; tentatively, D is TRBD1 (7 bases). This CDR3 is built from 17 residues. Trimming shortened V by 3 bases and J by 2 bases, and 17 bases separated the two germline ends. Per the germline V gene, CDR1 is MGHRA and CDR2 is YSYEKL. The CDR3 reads CASSHQKQGGTYNEQFF. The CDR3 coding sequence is TGCGCCAGCAGCCACCAAAAGCAGGGGGGAACCTACAATGAGCAGTTCTTC.

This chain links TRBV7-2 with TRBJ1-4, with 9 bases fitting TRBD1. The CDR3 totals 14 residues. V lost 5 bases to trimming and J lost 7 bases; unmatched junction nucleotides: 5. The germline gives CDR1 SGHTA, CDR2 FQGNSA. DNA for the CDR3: TGTGCCAGCAGCCAGAACAGGGGGCGTGAAAAACTGTTTTTT. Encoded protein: CASSQNRGREKLFF.

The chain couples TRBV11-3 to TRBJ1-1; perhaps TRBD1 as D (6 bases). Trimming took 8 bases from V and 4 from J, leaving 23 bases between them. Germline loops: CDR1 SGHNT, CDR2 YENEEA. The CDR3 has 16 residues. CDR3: CASVLPPSQGSTEAFF. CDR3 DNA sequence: TGTGCCAGCGTCTTACCCCCGTCACAGGGTTCCACTGAAGCTTTCTTT.

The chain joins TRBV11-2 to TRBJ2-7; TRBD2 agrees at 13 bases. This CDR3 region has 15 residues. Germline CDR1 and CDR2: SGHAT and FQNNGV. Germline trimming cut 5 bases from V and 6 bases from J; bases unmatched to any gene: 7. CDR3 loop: CASSTGLAGVGEQYF. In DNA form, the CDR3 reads TGTGCCAGCAGCACTGGACTAGCGGGAGTAGGCGAGCAGTACTTC.

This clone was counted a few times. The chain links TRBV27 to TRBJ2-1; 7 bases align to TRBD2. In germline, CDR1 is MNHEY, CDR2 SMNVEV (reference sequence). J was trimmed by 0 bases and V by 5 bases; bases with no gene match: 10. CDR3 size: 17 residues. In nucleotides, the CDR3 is TGTGCCAGCAGTCCCACGTCCACTAGCGCCTCCTACAATGAGCAGTTCTTC. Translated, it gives CASSPTSTSASYNEQFF.

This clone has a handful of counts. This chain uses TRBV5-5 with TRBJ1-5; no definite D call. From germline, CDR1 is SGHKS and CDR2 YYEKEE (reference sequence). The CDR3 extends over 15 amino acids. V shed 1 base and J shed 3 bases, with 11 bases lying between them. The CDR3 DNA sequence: TGTGCCAGCAGCTTGTATGCAGGCCTCAATCAGCCCCAGCATTTT. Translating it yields CASSLYAGLNQPQHF. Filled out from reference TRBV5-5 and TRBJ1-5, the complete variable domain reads DAGVTQSPTHLIKTRGQQVTLRCSPISGHKSVSWYQQVLGQGPQFIFQYYEKEERGRGNFPDRFSARQFPNYSSELNVNALLLGDSALYLCASSLYAGLNQPQHFGDGTRLSIL.

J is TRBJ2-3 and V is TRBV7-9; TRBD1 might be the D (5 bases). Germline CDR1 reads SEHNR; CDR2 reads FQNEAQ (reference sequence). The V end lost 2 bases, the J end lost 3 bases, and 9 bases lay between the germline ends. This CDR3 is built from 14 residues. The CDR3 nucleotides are TGTGCCAGCAGCTTATTAGGGGCAACAGATACGCAGTATTTT. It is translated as CASSLLGATDTQYF.

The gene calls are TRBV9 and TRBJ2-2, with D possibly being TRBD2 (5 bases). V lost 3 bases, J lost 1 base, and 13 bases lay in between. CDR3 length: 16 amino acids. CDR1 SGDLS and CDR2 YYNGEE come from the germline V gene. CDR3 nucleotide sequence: TGTGCCAGCAGCGGCGAGGGTATCGGGAACACCGGGGAGCTGTTTTTT. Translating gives CASSGEGIGNTGELFF.

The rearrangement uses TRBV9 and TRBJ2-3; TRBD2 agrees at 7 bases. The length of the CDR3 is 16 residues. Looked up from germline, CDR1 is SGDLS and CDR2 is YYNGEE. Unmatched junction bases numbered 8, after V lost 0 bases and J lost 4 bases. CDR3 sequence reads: CASSVEGTGGADTQYF. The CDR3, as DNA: TGTGCCAGCAGCGTAGAGGGGACGGGAGGTGCAGATACGCAGTATTTT. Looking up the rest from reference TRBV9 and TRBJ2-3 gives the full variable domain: DSGVTQTPKHLITATGQRVTLRCSPRSGDLSVYWYQQSLDQGLQFLIQYYNGEERAKGNILERFSAQQFPDLHSELNLSSLELGDSALYFCASSVEGTGGADTQYFGPGTRLTVL.

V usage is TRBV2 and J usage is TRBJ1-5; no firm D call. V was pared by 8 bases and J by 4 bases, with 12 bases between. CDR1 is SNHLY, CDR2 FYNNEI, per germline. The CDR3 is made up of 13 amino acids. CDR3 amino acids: CASCLEGNQPQHF. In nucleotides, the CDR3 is TGTGCCAGCTGTCTGGAGGGAAATCAGCCCCAGCATTTT. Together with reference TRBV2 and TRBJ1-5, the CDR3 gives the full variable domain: EPEVTQTPSHQVTQMGQEVILRCVPISNHLYFYWYRQILGQKVEFLVSFYNNEISEKSEIFDDQFSVERPDGSNFTLKIRSTKLEDSAMYFCASCLEGNQPQHFGDGTRLSIL.

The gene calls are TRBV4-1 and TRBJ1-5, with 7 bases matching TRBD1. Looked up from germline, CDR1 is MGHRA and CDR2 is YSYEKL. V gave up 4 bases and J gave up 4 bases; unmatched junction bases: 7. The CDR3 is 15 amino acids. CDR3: CASSRQGLGNQPQHF. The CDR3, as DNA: TGCGCCAGCAGCCGACAGGGATTGGGTAATCAGCCCCAGCATTTT.

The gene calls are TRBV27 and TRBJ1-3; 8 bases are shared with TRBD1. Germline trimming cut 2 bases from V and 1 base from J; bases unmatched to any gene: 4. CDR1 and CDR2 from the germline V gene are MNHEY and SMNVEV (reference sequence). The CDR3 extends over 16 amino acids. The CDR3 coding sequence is TGTGCCAGCAGTTTAGGGACAGGAGCTTCTGGAAACACCATATATTTT. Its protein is CASSLGTGASGNTIYF.

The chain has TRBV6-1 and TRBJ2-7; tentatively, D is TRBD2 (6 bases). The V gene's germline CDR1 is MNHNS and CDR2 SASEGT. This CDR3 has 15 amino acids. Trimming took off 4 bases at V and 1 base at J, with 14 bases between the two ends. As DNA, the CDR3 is TGTGCCAGCAGTGTGCCGGACGGGGGTTCCTACGAGCAGTACTTC. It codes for CASSVPDGGSYEQYF.

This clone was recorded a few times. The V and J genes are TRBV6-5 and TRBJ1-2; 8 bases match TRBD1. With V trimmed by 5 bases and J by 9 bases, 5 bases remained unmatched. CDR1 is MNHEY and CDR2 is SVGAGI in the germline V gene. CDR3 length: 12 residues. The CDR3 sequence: CASSRRTGRYTF. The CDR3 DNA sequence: TGTGCCAGCAGTCGACGGACAGGGCGCTACACCTTC.

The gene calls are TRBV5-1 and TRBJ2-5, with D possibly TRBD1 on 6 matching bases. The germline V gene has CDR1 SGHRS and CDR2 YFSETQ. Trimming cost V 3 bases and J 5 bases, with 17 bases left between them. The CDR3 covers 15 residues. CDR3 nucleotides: TGCGCCAGCAGCTGGGATAACGACAGGACCGAGACCCAGTACTTC. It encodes CASSWDNDRTETQYF.

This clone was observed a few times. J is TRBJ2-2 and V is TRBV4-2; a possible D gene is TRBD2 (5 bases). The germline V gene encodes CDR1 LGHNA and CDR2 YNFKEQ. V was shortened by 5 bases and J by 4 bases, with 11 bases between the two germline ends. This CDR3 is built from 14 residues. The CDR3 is CASSDARATGELFF. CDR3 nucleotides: TGTGCCAGCAGCGATGCGCGGGCCACCGGGGAGCTGTTTTTT.

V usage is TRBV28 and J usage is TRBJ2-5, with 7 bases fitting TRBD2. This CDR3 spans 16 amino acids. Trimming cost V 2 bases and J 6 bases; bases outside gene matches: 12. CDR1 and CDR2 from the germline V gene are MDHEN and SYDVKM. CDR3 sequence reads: CASSLPGGRESQTQYF. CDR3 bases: TGTGCCAGCAGTTTACCCGGCGGGAGAGAAAGCCAGACCCAGTACTTC.

The CDR3 coding sequence is TGTGCCAGCAGCCGAGGGACAGGGTCTACGGAGCCCCAGCATTTT. The encoded protein is CASSRGTGSTEPQHF. V is TRBV6-5 and J is TRBJ1-5; 9 positions agree with TRBD1. The CDR3 is 15 residues long. Germline loops: CDR1 MNHEY, CDR2 SVGAGI. Trimming at V came to 6 bases and at J to 8 bases, leaving 11 bases not matched to a gene.